The 12 T cell receptor beta chains given below trace back to one sample, sequenced in a study of blood T cell repertoires in COVID-19. Assay: immunoSEQ multiplex PCR; the TCRdb copy retains only in-frame clones and omits some. Among approximately 140,000 clones listed, about 87% were seen once. Sequencing input: PBMCs or T cells enriched from blood (not recorded which). These receptors were obtained from a man aged 45-65 years in a cohort exposed to, infected with or recovered from COVID-19 (not recorded which).

This clone was detected only once. The chain couples TRBV28 to TRBJ1-5; TRBD1 aligns across 8 bases. Germline CDR1 and CDR2: MDHEN and SYDVKM. This CDR3 contains 15 residues. Trimming removed 5 bases from V and 1 base from J; junction bases left unmatched: 4. The CDR3: CASSPTGVSNQPQHF. In nucleotides, the CDR3 is TGTGCCAGCAGTCCGACAGGGGTAAGCAATCAGCCCCAGCATTTT.

The J gene is TRBJ2-2, the V gene TRBV6-5, with 10 bases that match TRBD1. The CDR3 has 14 residues. Germline V gene data show CDR1 as MNHEY and CDR2 as SVGAGI. V gave up 6 bases and J gave up 4 bases; unmatched junction bases: 2. CDR3 sequence: CASRGQGGTGELFF. The CDR3 DNA follows: TGTGCCAGCAGAGGACAGGGGGGCACCGGGGAGCTGTTTTTT.

The chain has TRBV5-1 and TRBJ1-4; perhaps TRBD1 as D (6 bases). Germline CDR1 is SGHRS and CDR2 is YFSETQ. This CDR3 has 13 amino acids. The V end lost 4 bases, the J end lost 7 bases, and 11 bases lay between the germline ends. The CDR3 here is CASSPDSLEKLFF. The CDR3 DNA is TGCGCCAGCAGCCCGGACAGCCTTGAAAAACTGTTTTTT. Full variable domain (missing parts from reference TRBV5-1 and TRBJ1-4): KAGVTQTPRYLIKTRGQQVTLSCSPISGHRSVSWYQQTPGQGLQFLFEYFSETQRNKGNFPGRFSGRQFSNSRSEMNVSTLELGDSALYLCASSPDSLEKLFFGSGTQLSVL.

V is TRBV4-1 and J is TRBJ1-6; no reliable D call. CDR3 length: 16 amino acids. V was shortened by 0 bases and J by 7 bases, with 13 bases between the two germline ends. Germline CDR1 is MGHRA and CDR2 is YSYEKL. The DNA of the CDR3 is TGCGCCAGCAGCCAAGAGCCGCCAACGGGGAATTCACCCCTCCACTTT. Protein: CASSQEPPTGNSPLHF.

CDR3 sequence (DNA): TGTGCCAGCAGCCAAGAGTTTTTAGGCCAGGGGGCGAGAAATAACTATGGCTACACCTTC. Amino acid sequence: CASSQEFLGQGARNNYGYTF. The chain uses TRBV3-1 (or the pseudogene TRBV3-2) and TRBJ1-2; 8 bases map to TRBD1. The V segment lost 0 bases and the J segment 1 base; nucleotides outside the gene matches: 16. This CDR3 is built from 20 residues. Germline loops: CDR1 LGHDT, CDR2 YNNKEL (reference sequence).

V gene TRBV15 combines with J gene TRBJ2-1; TRBD2 aligns across 8 bases. The CDR3 consists of 17 residues. V was pared by 0 bases and J by 4 bases, with 8 bases of the junction left unmatched. CDR1 is LNHNV and CDR2 is YYDKDF in the germline V gene (reference sequence). The CDR3 nucleotides are TGTGCCACCAGCAGAGATAAGGCTAGCGGGTTTTACAATGAGCAGTTCTTC. Its translation: CATSRDKASGFYNEQFF.

This sequence joins TRBV28 and TRBJ2-3; 8 bases line up with TRBD2. Germline V gene sequence: CDR1 MDHEN, CDR2 SYDVKM. Losses at the gene ends were 5 bases for V and 0 bases for J; bases not matched to a gene: 1. The CDR3 contains 14 residues. CDR3 loop: CASSPSGSTDTQYF. The DNA for the CDR3 is TGTGCCAGCAGTCCTAGCGGGAGCACAGATACGCAGTATTTT.

This chain links TRBV28 with TRBJ2-7; D remains unclear. This CDR3 is 13 amino acids long. Germline V gives CDR1 MDHEN, CDR2 SYDVKM. Trimming removed 7 bases at V and 4 bases at J, with 14 bases between. CDR3 residues: CASTTPTIYEQYF. CDR3 nucleotides: TGTGCCAGCACCACTCCTACCATTTACGAGCAGTACTTC.

The chain joins TRBV5-5 to TRBJ1-2, with D unclear. Trimming cost V 3 bases and J 3 bases, with 12 bases left between them. Germline V gene sequence: CDR1 SGHKS, CDR2 YYEKEE (reference sequence). CDR3 length: 14 amino acids. The CDR3 nucleotides read TGTGCCAGCAGCTCAAACCAAAACTACTATGGCTACACCTTC. Residues: CASSSNQNYYGYTF.

The chain recombines TRBV7-3 with TRBJ2-3, with TRBD2 as a possible D gene (5 bases). V lost 2 bases and J 2 bases, leaving 20 bases between the germline ends. CDR1 and CDR2 (germline): SGHTA, FQGTGA. The CDR3 spans 18 residues. The CDR3 loop reads CASSLVGSRPGFTDTQYF. The CDR3 DNA is TGTGCCAGCAGCTTAGTGGGGAGCCGTCCGGGGTTCACAGATACGCAGTATTTT.

CDR3 bases: TGCGCCAGCAGTTTGACTAGCGGGGACACCGGGGAGCTGTTTTTT. It is translated as CASSLTSGDTGELFF. The chain joins TRBV10-1 to TRBJ2-2; 11 nucleotides match TRBD2. This CDR3 has 15 residues. J lost 3 bases, V lost 5 bases, and 2 bases had no gene match. Germline-derived CDR1 and CDR2 are WNHNN and SYGVQD (reference sequence).

This rearrangement joins TRBV9 to TRBJ2-1, with D possibly TRBD2 on 6 matching bases. The germline V and J ends were trimmed by 2 bases and 1 base, with 13 bases remaining between them. CDR1 and CDR2 (germline): SGDLS, YYNGEE. The CDR3 is made up of 16 amino acids. The CDR3 protein is CASSVPPSASYNEQFF. The DNA for the CDR3 is TGTGCCAGCAGCGTCCCTCCTAGCGCATCCTACAATGAGCAGTTCTTC.